The 16 T cell receptor beta chains below all came from one sample that was sequenced in a study of blood T cell repertoires in COVID-19. Profiling relied on immunoSEQ multiplex PCR, and the TCRdb table lists in-frame clones only, not all of them. The sample carries tens of thousands of clones, 88% recorded once. Sequencing input: peripheral blood. These receptors all come from a human donor in a cohort sampled during active COVID-19.

V and J are TRBV5-6 and TRBJ2-2, with a tentative D call TRBD1 (5 bases). This CDR3 has 14 amino acids. Germline CDR1 is SGHDT and CDR2 is YYEEEE. The V end lost 2 bases, the J end lost 3 bases, and 8 bases lay between the germline ends. CDR3 loop: CASSFRGYTGELFF. The CDR3 DNA follows: TGTGCCAGCAGCTTTAGGGGATACACCGGGGAGCTGTTTTTT.

In its sample, this clone was seen a few times. This chain links TRBV5-6 with TRBJ2-2, with 8 bases fitting TRBD2. CDR1 SGHDT and CDR2 YYEEEE come from the germline V gene. There are 18 residues in the CDR3. Trimming took 1 base from V and 4 from J; bases not matched to a gene: 12. The CDR3 bases are TGTGCCAGCAGCTTGTTAAGCGGGGGAGGCCGGGGCACCGGGGAGCTGTTTTTT. Amino acid sequence: CASSLLSGGGRGTGELFF.

The genes are TRBV19 and TRBJ1-1, with D maybe TRBD1 (5 bases). With 6 bases removed from V and 0 bases from J, the gap between germline ends came to 14 bases. Germline loops: CDR1 LNHDA, CDR2 SQIVND (reference sequence). This CDR3 has 15 residues. CDR3 in DNA: TGTGCCAGTAGCAGGGAGGCCTTAGTGAACACTGAAGCTTTCTTT. It codes for CASSREALVNTEAFF.

The V gene is TRBV18, the J gene TRBJ2-2; the match to TRBD2 covers 8 bases. V shed 3 bases and J 3 bases; nucleotides not matched to a gene: 3. Germline V gene sequence: CDR1 KGHSH, CDR2 LQKENI. This CDR3 has 15 residues. CDR3 bases: TGTGCCAGCTCACCCCGGGGGGGTGACACCGGGGAGCTGTTTTTT. Residues: CASSPRGGDTGELFF.

This clone was counted a single time. The V call is TRBV19, the J call TRBJ2-1; 8 nucleotides align to TRBD1. Per germline, CDR1 LNHDA and CDR2 SQIVND (reference sequence). The CDR3 extends over 14 amino acids. V shed 2 bases, J shed 7 bases, and the junction held 4 bases outside the gene matches. CDR3 loop: CASSIRTGLNEQFF. Here the CDR3 DNA reads TGTGCCAGTAGTATACGGACAGGGCTAAATGAGCAGTTCTTC.

The chain carries TRBV30 and TRBJ2-7, with D possibly matching TRBD2 (5 bases). Trimming pared 4 bases from V and 4 bases from J, leaving 14 bases between. In germline, CDR1 is GTSNPN, CDR2 SVGIG (reference sequence). The CDR3 has 13 amino acids. The CDR3 DNA follows: TGTGCCTGGAACCACGGGAATTTGTACGAGCAGTACTTC. Protein: CAWNHGNLYEQYF.

The CDR3 DNA sequence: TGTGCCAGCAGCTTCGGGGCAGGGGAGTACTACGAGCAGTACTTC. Its translation: CASSFGAGEYYEQYF. The chain carries TRBV7-2 and TRBJ2-7; perhaps TRBD1 as D (6 bases). The CDR3 runs 15 residues. Germline loops: CDR1 SGHTA, CDR2 FQGNSA. V was shortened by 3 bases and J by 3 bases, with 15 bases between the two germline ends.

This clone was recorded at least ten times. The genes are TRBV11-2 and TRBJ2-7, with D possibly TRBD1 on 5 matching bases. The CDR3 has 13 residues. Looked up from germline, CDR1 is SGHAT and CDR2 is FQNNGV. The V and J ends lost 3 bases and 2 bases respectively, with 8 bases between them. The CDR3 loop reads CASSLGHAYEQYF. The CDR3 DNA is TGTGCCAGCAGCTTGGGGCATGCCTACGAGCAGTACTTC.

The rearrangement links TRBV5-1 to TRBJ1-3; D possibly corresponds to TRBD1 (5 bases). Germline V gene data show CDR1 as SGHRS and CDR2 as YFSETQ. Trimming pared 3 bases from V and 0 bases from J, leaving 10 bases between. CDR3 length equals 15 residues. The DNA for the CDR3 is TGCGCCAGCAGCTCGGACACCCTCTCTGGAAACACCATATATTTT. Amino acid sequence: CASSSDTLSGNTIYF. Complete variable domain (other parts from reference TRBV5-1 and TRBJ1-3): KAGVTQTPRYLIKTRGQQVTLSCSPISGHRSVSWYQQTPGQGLQFLFEYFSETQRNKGNFPGRFSGRQFSNSRSEMNVSTLELGDSALYLCASSSDTLSGNTIYFGEGSWLTVV.

The chain has TRBV5-4 and TRBJ2-7, with a possible D match to TRBD2 (6 bases). Germline lookup yields CDR1 SGHNT and CDR2 YYREEE (reference sequence). CDR3 length: 16 residues. Trimming took off 4 bases at V and 4 bases at J, with 21 bases between the two ends. The CDR3 is CASSPQPGAGQYEQYF. The CDR3 bases are TGTGCCAGCAGCCCTCAACCGGGAGCGGGCCAATACGAGCAGTACTTC. The full variable domain, in which reference TRBV5-4 and TRBJ2-7 provide the parts outside the CDR3, is ETGVTQSPTHLIKTRGQQVTLRCSSQSGHNTVSWYQQALGQGPQFIFQYYREEENGRGNFPPRFSGLQFPNYSSELNVNALELDDSALYLCASSPQPGAGQYEQYFGPGTRLTVT.

The chain has TRBV6-6 and TRBJ1-2; TRBD1 matches 9 bases. There are 13 residues in the CDR3. Germline assignment: CDR1 MNHNY and CDR2 SVGAGI (reference sequence). The V gene end was trimmed by 7 bases and the J gene end by 7 bases; junction bases not matched to a gene: 7. The CDR3 here is CASTMGQGGGYTF. Here the CDR3 DNA reads TGTGCCAGCACCATGGGACAGGGAGGTGGCTACACCTTC.

The chain combines TRBV7-6 with TRBJ2-1; maybe TRBD2 (6 bases). The CDR3 is 16 amino acids. The germline CDR1 and CDR2 sequences are SGHVS and FNYEAQ. Trimming took 4 bases from V and 5 from J, leaving 18 bases between them. CDR3 nucleotide sequence: TGTGCCAGCAGCTCCCGCCTAGCGAGTAATAACAATGAGCAGTTCTTC. Translating it yields CASSSRLASNNNEQFF.

This clone was picked up one time. The chain is built from TRBV4-1 and TRBJ2-7, with 9 positions matching TRBD2. The CDR3 loop spans 16 amino acids. Germline V gene sequence: CDR1 MGHRA, CDR2 YSYEKL. V dropped 4 bases and J dropped 5; count of bases not matched to a gene: 12. For the CDR3, the DNA is TGCGCCAGCAGCCCCCAGGCGGGCGGGAGGGCCGACGAGCAGTACTTC. Amino acids: CASSPQAGGRADEQYF.

In regard to this clone: The sample carries other DNA sequences with the same CDR3. This rearrangement joins TRBV2 to TRBJ2-2; 7 bases line up with TRBD1. The CDR3 length is 14 residues. The V gene end was trimmed by 4 bases and the J gene end by 3 bases; junction bases not matched to a gene: 2. The germline V gene encodes CDR1 SNHLY and CDR2 FYNNEI. The CDR3 is CASSVGTDTGELFF. CDR3 bases: TGTGCCAGCAGTGTAGGGACAGACACCGGGGAGCTGTTTTTT.

The chain combines TRBV6-5 with TRBJ1-3; TRBD1 matches at 12 bases. The CDR3 loop spans 15 amino acids. With V trimmed by 7 bases and J by 8 bases, 9 bases remained unmatched. Germline V lookup: CDR1 MNHEY, CDR2 SVGAGI. The CDR3 protein is CASNRDRGQADTIYF. The CDR3 DNA is TGTGCCAGCAACCGGGACAGGGGGCAAGCTGACACCATATATTTT.

The chain has TRBV6-5 and TRBJ1-1; D is perhaps TRBD1 (5 bases). Germline V gene data show CDR1 as MNHEY and CDR2 as SVGAGI. Trimming left V 6 bases short and J 1 base short, with 12 bases between. CDR3 length: 14 residues. CDR3 bases: TGTGCCAGCAGCGATCTTAGGGGGAACACTGAAGCTTTCTTT. Translation gives CASSDLRGNTEAFF.